These 26 T cell receptor beta chains share one sample of origin, sequenced in a study of cytomegalovirus exposure and HLA in healthy donors. The PCR contained 60 Vbeta and 13 Jbeta primers. The assay was immunoSEQ multiplex PCR, and TCRdb's table has in-frame clones only and misses some. Of around 180,000 clones in the sample, 77% were seen once. Source material: PBMCs. The origin of the receptors is a woman in her thirties in good health and CMV-seropositive.

The chain employs TRBV9 and TRBJ2-2; no clear D. V gave up 0 bases and J gave up 7 bases, with 4 bases separating them. The CDR3 extends over 12 amino acids. CDR1 SGDLS and CDR2 YYNGEE come from the germline V gene. The CDR3 region has the DNA TGTGCCAGCAGCGTAGCCAACGGGGAGCTGTTTTTT. It specifies CASSVANGELFF.

The chain employs TRBV7-9 and TRBJ2-7; D possibly corresponds to TRBD1 (6 bases). V dropped 3 bases and J dropped 3 bases, with 18 bases sitting between them. This CDR3 has 16 residues. Germline assignment: CDR1 SEHNR and CDR2 FQNEAQ (reference sequence). The chain's CDR3 is CASSLGQGQTNYEQYF. Here the CDR3 DNA reads TGTGCCAGCAGCTTGGGGCAGGGACAAACAAACTACGAGCAGTACTTC. Supplemented by reference TRBV7-9 and TRBJ2-7, the full variable domain reads DTGVSQNPRHKITKRGQNVTFRCDPISEHNRLYWYRQTLGQGPEFLTYFQNEAQLEKSRLLSDRFSAERPKGSFSTLEIQRTEQGDSAMYLCASSLGQGQTNYEQYFGPGTRLTVT.

The chain links TRBV5-6 to TRBJ2-7; 9 bases agree with TRBD1. Germline CDR1 and CDR2: SGHDT and YYEEEE. This CDR3 has 14 amino acids. The junction had 8 bases not matched to a gene; V was cut back by 0 bases and J by 10 bases. Written as DNA, the CDR3 is TGTGCCAGCAGCTTGGTTTGGGACAGGGTCGACCAGTACTTC. Translated: CASSLVWDRVDQYF.

This clone was counted a few times. J is TRBJ2-7 and V is TRBV5-6; possible D gene TRBD2, 6 bases. The CDR3 contains 14 residues. The germline V gene encodes CDR1 SGHDT and CDR2 YYEEEE. V shed 4 bases and J shed 4 bases, with 15 bases lying between them. The CDR3 coding sequence is TGTGCCAGCAGCGCGAACCTAGGAGGGTACGAGCAGTACTTC. Amino acids: CASSANLGGYEQYF.

The rearrangement links TRBV2 to TRBJ2-7, with TRBD1 matching over 10 bases. With V trimmed by 8 bases and J by 6 bases, 13 bases remained unmatched. The germline CDR1 and CDR2 sequences are SNHLY and FYNNEI. This CDR3 is 15 amino acids long. CDR3 DNA sequence: TGTGCCAGCTGTATTAGGACAGGGGGATGGGGCGAGCAGTACTTC. Translating gives CASCIRTGGWGEQYF. Together with reference TRBV2 and TRBJ2-7, the CDR3 gives the full variable domain: EPEVTQTPSHQVTQMGQEVILRCVPISNHLYFYWYRQILGQKVEFLVSFYNNEISEKSEIFDDQFSVERPDGSNFTLKIRSTKLEDSAMYFCASCIRTGGWGEQYFGPGTRLTVT.

Only one count was recorded for this clone. The V and J genes are TRBV5-6 and TRBJ2-2, with TRBD2 matching over 9 bases. The J segment lost 4 bases and the V segment lost 3 bases, leaving 13 bases of the junction unmatched. The CDR3 runs to 18 residues. Germline V lookup: CDR1 SGHDT, CDR2 YYEEEE. CDR3 loop: CASSSIDGLAGSTGELFF. In DNA form, the CDR3 reads TGTGCCAGCAGCTCAATCGACGGGCTAGCGGGAAGCACCGGGGAGCTGTTTTTT.

This chain links TRBV27 with TRBJ1-1, with 7 bases matching TRBD1. The CDR3 is 15 residues long. After removal of 5 bases from V and 2 bases from J, the junction contained 8 bases not matched to a gene. The V gene's germline CDR1 is MNHEY and CDR2 SMNVEV (reference sequence). The DNA for the CDR3 is TGTGCCAGCAGTCCCCGGACAGGAGTAAACACTGAAGCTTTCTTT. Its translation is CASSPRTGVNTEAFF.

The chain links TRBV14 to TRBJ1-6; 7 bases match TRBD1. Germline V CDR1 and CDR2: SGHDN, FVKESK. This CDR3 comprises 15 residues. J gave up 6 bases and V 4 bases, and 6 bases lay outside the gene matches. CDR3 DNA: TGTGCCAGCAGCCTGGACAGGATTGGTAATTCACCCCTCCACTTT. Translated, it gives CASSLDRIGNSPLHF.

The chain uses TRBV19 and TRBJ1-5, with TRBD1 as a possible D gene (6 bases). This CDR3 is built from 14 residues. CDR1 is LNHDA and CDR2 is SQIVND in the germline V gene (reference sequence). CDR3 amino acids: CASSHAGGNQPQHF. The DNA of the CDR3 is TGTGCTTCCTCTCATGCAGGGGGCAATCAGCCCCAGCATTTT. The variable domain in full, completed from reference TRBV19 and TRBJ1-5, reads DGGITQSPKYLFRKEGQNVTLSCEQNLNHDAMYWYRQDPGQGLRLIYYSQIVNDFQKGDIAEGYSVSREKKESFPLTVTSAQKNPTAFYLCASSHAGGNQPQHFGDGTRLSIL.

The rearrangement links TRBV2 to TRBJ2-7; 9 bases are a match to TRBD2. The V gene end was trimmed by 4 bases and the J gene end by 3 bases; junction bases not matched to a gene: 7. The CDR3 is made up of 15 amino acids. Germline values: CDR1 SNHLY, CDR2 FYNNEI. CDR3 DNA: TGTGCCAGCAGTGTCCCGCGGGGGGGATACTACGAGCAGTACTTC. This codes for CASSVPRGGYYEQYF.

The V call is TRBV2, the J call TRBJ2-7; 9 bases map to TRBD1. V was clipped by 5 bases and J by 1 base; unmatched bases: 6. This CDR3 has 15 residues. Germline CDR1 reads SNHLY; CDR2 reads FYNNEI. The DNA of the CDR3 is TGTGCCAGCAGTCTCGACAGGGGGATTTCCTACGAGCAGTACTTC. It specifies CASSLDRGISYEQYF.

The chain has TRBV28 and TRBJ2-7; D is possibly TRBD2 (6 bases). V was shortened by 3 bases and J by 2 bases, with 11 bases between the two germline ends. Germline V gives CDR1 MDHEN, CDR2 SYDVKM. The length of the CDR3 is 14 residues. CDR3: CASSFYGSTYEQYF. In DNA form, the CDR3 reads TGTGCCAGCAGTTTTTACGGGAGTACCTACGAGCAGTACTTC. Full variable domain (rest looked up from reference TRBV28 and TRBJ2-7): DVKVTQSSRYLVKRTGEKVFLECVQDMDHENMFWYRQDPGLGLRLIYFSYDVKMKEKGDIPEGYSVSREKKERFSLILESASTNQTSMYLCASSFYGSTYEQYFGPGTRLTVT.

The chain has TRBV19 and TRBJ2-5; 9 positions agree with TRBD2. The CDR3 totals 18 residues. Germline V gene lookup returns CDR1 LNHDA and CDR2 SQIVND (reference sequence). Trimming cost V 0 bases and J 2 bases; bases outside gene matches: 10. The CDR3 coding sequence is TGTGCCAGTAGTATAGATCGGATAGCGGGGGACACTCAAGAGACCCAGTACTTC. This sequence encodes CASSIDRIAGDTQETQYF. Full variable domain (missing parts from reference TRBV19 and TRBJ2-5): DGGITQSPKYLFRKEGQNVTLSCEQNLNHDAMYWYRQDPGQGLRLIYYSQIVNDFQKGDIAEGYSVSREKKESFPLTVTSAQKNPTAFYLCASSIDRIAGDTQETQYFGPGTRLLVL.

The chain is built from TRBV7-9 and TRBJ1-2; TRBD1 aligns across 8 bases. CDR1 and CDR2 from the germline V gene are SEHNR and FQNEAQ (reference sequence). V lost 4 bases, J lost 4 bases, and 8 bases stayed unmatched. This CDR3 has 15 amino acids. CDR3: CASSSRRGTGYGYTF. As DNA, the CDR3 is TGTGCCAGCAGCTCGAGGAGGGGGACAGGCTATGGCTACACCTTC.

The rearrangement links TRBV7-9 to TRBJ2-7, with D perhaps matching TRBD1 (6 bases). CDR3 length: 14 amino acids. V was cut by 4 bases and J by 3 bases, with 13 bases left in between. CDR1 and CDR2 (germline): SEHNR, FQNEAQ (reference sequence). Here the CDR3 DNA reads TGTGCCAGCAGCTCTCGCGGACAGCACTACGAGCAGTACTTC. Encoded protein: CASSSRGQHYEQYF.

A few counts support this clone. This chain connects TRBV5-1 to TRBJ1-2; 8 bases map to TRBD1. The CDR3 is made up of 14 amino acids. Germline V lookup: CDR1 SGHRS, CDR2 YFSETQ. Trimming at V came to 3 bases and at J to 5 bases, leaving 6 bases not matched to a gene. In nucleotides, the CDR3 is TGCGCCAGCAGCTGGGGTGACAGGGGATATGGCTACACCTTC. This codes for CASSWGDRGYGYTF.

V is TRBV6-5 and J is TRBJ2-1, with TRBD2 matching over 7 bases. The V and J ends lost 2 bases and 4 bases, in that order; junction bases with no gene match: 8. Germline-derived CDR1 and CDR2 are MNHEY and SVGAGI. This CDR3 is 16 amino acids long. In DNA form, the CDR3 reads TGTGCCAGCAGTTACGCGCGGGGGATCGGGTACAATGAGCAGTTCTTC. This translates into CASSYARGIGYNEQFF.

V usage is TRBV11-3 and J usage is TRBJ2-5; D gene ambiguous. This CDR3 is 14 amino acids long. Germline V gives CDR1 SGHNT, CDR2 YENEEA. Deletions cut 5 bases from V and 3 bases from J, with 13 bases between. The CDR3 DNA follows: TGTGCCAGCAGCCGACGCGAACAGAAAGAGACCCAGTACTTC. This codes for CASSRREQKETQYF.

The chain employs TRBV27 and TRBJ2-1, with 11 positions matching TRBD2. Trimming removed 7 bases from V and 4 bases from J; junction bases left unmatched: 12. The V gene's germline CDR1 is MNHEY and CDR2 SMNVEV (reference sequence). The CDR3 is 17 residues long. Here the CDR3 DNA reads TGTGCCAGCACCCCCAGGCTAGCGGGAGGTCGTTACAATGAGCAGTTCTTC. The encoded protein is CASTPRLAGGRYNEQFF.

The chain employs TRBV6-1 and TRBJ1-2, with 7 bases lining up with TRBD1. Germline V gene sequence: CDR1 MNHNS, CDR2 SASEGT. V dropped 11 bases and J dropped 4; count of bases not matched to a gene: 7. CDR3 length equals 12 residues. As DNA, the CDR3 is TGTGCCGAAGGAGGGGGCATCTATGGCTACACCTTC. It yields the protein CAEGGGIYGYTF.

The DNA of the CDR3 is TGTGCCAGTACTACCGGGACAGGGAGCTCCGAGCAGTACTTC. It translates to CASTTGTGSSEQYF. V and J are TRBV19 and TRBJ2-7; 9 nucleotides agree with TRBD1. The CDR3 sequence is 14 residues long. Trimming cost V 7 bases and J 6 bases; bases outside gene matches: 10. The V gene's germline CDR1 is LNHDA and CDR2 SQIVND (reference sequence).

The chain recombines TRBV7-2 with TRBJ2-7; 7 positions match TRBD2. The CDR3 is 13 amino acids. Per the germline V gene, CDR1 is SGHTA and CDR2 is FQGNSA. The V segment lost 5 bases and the J segment 7 bases; nucleotides outside the gene matches: 8. The CDR3 DNA follows: TGTGCCAGCAGCCAGGCCTCGGGACTAGAGCAGTACTTC. Translated, it gives CASSQASGLEQYF.

This clone was picked up a small number of times. The V and J genes are TRBV5-5 and TRBJ2-7, with TRBD2 matching over 7 bases. Germline lookup yields CDR1 SGHKS and CDR2 YYEKEE (reference sequence). The CDR3 spans 14 residues. V shed 0 bases and J 7 bases; nucleotides not matched to a gene: 7. The CDR3 region has the DNA TGTGCCAGCAGCTTGGCAGCGGGGACGGGGGAGCAGTACTTC. Encoded protein: CASSLAAGTGEQYF. The whole variable domain, filled in from reference TRBV5-5 and TRBJ2-7, reads DAGVTQSPTHLIKTRGQQVTLRCSPISGHKSVSWYQQVLGQGPQFIFQYYEKEERGRGNFPDRFSARQFPNYSSELNVNALLLGDSALYLCASSLAAGTGEQYFGPGTRLTVT.

With regard to this clone: An end of the junction differs from the germline gene, which may be a read error. V gene TRBV6-1 combines with J gene TRBJ2-3; no definite D call. The germline CDR1 and CDR2 sequences are MNHNS and SASEGT. This CDR3 is built from 14 residues. CDR3 sequence (DNA): TGTGCTAGCAGTGAAGTCGGGTATACAGATACGCAGTATTTT. It encodes CASSEVGYTDTQYF.

The CDR3 nucleotides are TGTGCCAGCAGAACGACAGGGGGGTTTTCCTACGAGCAGTACTTC. Encoded protein: CASRTTGGFSYEQYF. The chain recombines TRBV28 with TRBJ2-7; 9 bases agree with TRBD1. From germline, CDR1 is MDHEN and CDR2 SYDVKM. The CDR3 loop spans 15 amino acids. The J segment lost 1 base and the V segment lost 6 bases, leaving 7 bases of the junction unmatched. Filled out from reference TRBV28 and TRBJ2-7, the complete variable domain reads DVKVTQSSRYLVKRTGEKVFLECVQDMDHENMFWYRQDPGLGLRLIYFSYDVKMKEKGDIPEGYSVSREKKERFSLILESASTNQTSMYLCASRTTGGFSYEQYFGPGTRLTVT.

This chain joins TRBV9 and TRBJ2-7; 7 nucleotides agree with TRBD1. Germline CDR1 reads SGDLS; CDR2 reads YYNGEE. This CDR3 is 16 amino acids long. Unmatched junction bases numbered 7, after V lost 1 base and J lost 0 bases. CDR3 protein: CASSVINRGSSYEQYF. CDR3 bases: TGTGCCAGCAGCGTAATAAACAGGGGTAGCTCCTACGAGCAGTACTTC.